Listed below are T cell receptor beta chains from one sample, sequenced in a study of T cell responses to AZD1222 COVID-19 vaccine. Libraries were prepared by immunoSEQ multiplex PCR; TCRdb keeps only in-frame clonotypes and omits some of them. The table has some 200,000 clones, around 94% seen once. The sequencing here drew on peripheral blood, taken 28 days after the second dose of the MenACWY control vaccine. The receptor source for this set is an adult who received the MenACWY meningococcal vaccine as a control. Both conserved end residues are part of each CDR3. A D gene is named only where the DNA matches it firmly. Expanded clones get a size class; other rows say once, few or many, or leave the size out.

D gene: NA
clone size: NA
V gene: TRBV18
J gene: TRBJ2-5
CDR3 protein: CASARSQETQYF
CDR3 DNA: TGTGCCAGCGCGCGGTCGCAAGAGACCCAGTACTTC

D gene: TRBD1
clone size: once
V gene: TRBV19
J gene: TRBJ1-4
CDR3 protein: CASRGDRGHRNEKLFF
CDR3 DNA: TGTGCCAGTAGGGGGGACAGGGGGCATAGGAATGAAAAACTGTTTTTT

D gene: TRBD1
clone size: NA
V gene: TRBV19
J gene: TRBJ1-2
CDR3 protein: CASSMDRGAHYTF
CDR3 DNA: TGTGCCAGTAGTATGGACAGGGGGGCCCACTACACCTTC

D gene: TRBD1
clone size: NA
V gene: TRBV24-1
J gene: TRBJ2-3
CDR3 protein: CATSVRDRGTDTQYF
CDR3 DNA: TGTGCCACCAGTGTTCGGGACAGGGGGACAGATACGCAGTATTTT

D gene: NA
clone size: NA
V gene: TRBV5-1
J gene: TRBJ1-1
CDR3 protein: CASSTEGGRVTEAFF
CDR3 DNA: TGCGCCAGCAGCACTGAGGGGGGGCGCGTCACTGAAGCTTTCTTT

D gene: TRBD1
clone size: NA
V gene: TRBV29-1
J gene: TRBJ1-3
CDR3 protein: CSVEDNGQGGGNTIYF
CDR3 DNA: TGCAGCGTTGAAGATAACGGACAGGGTGGTGGAAACACCATATATTTT

D gene: NA
clone size: NA
V gene: TRBV7-2
J gene: TRBJ2-3
CDR3 protein: CASSFDRGTDTQYF
CDR3 DNA: TGTGCCAGCAGCTTCGACCGGGGCACAGATACGCAGTATTTT

D gene: NA
clone size: NA
V gene: TRBV30
J gene: TRBJ2-6
CDR3 protein: CAWSAPGGLRTGANVLTF
CDR3 DNA: TGTGCCTGGAGTGCCCCCGGGGGGCTAAGGACTGGGGCCAACGTCCTGACTTTC

D gene: NA
clone size: NA
V gene: TRBV28
J gene: TRBJ2-1
CDR3 protein: CASSTPLGQGFYNEQFF
CDR3 DNA: TGTGCCAGCAGTACCCCCCTCGGGCAGGGGTTCTACAATGAGCAGTTCTTC

D gene: NA
clone size: few
V gene: TRBV6-5
J gene: TRBJ2-1
CDR3 protein: CASLGGAHEQFF
CDR3 DNA: TGTGCCAGCTTAGGGGGAGCTCATGAGCAGTTCTTC

D gene: TRBD1
clone size: NA
V gene: TRBV18
J gene: TRBJ1-2
CDR3 protein: CASSPASDDRGYGYTF
CDR3 DNA: TGTGCCAGCTCACCCGCCTCCGATGACAGGGGCTATGGCTACACCTTC

D gene: TRBD1
clone size: NA
V gene: TRBV7-2
J gene: TRBJ1-2
CDR3 protein: CASSQTGGDYGYTF
CDR3 DNA: TGTGCCAGCAGCCAGACAGGGGGCGACTATGGCTACACCTTC

D gene: TRBD2
clone size: once
V gene: TRBV6-2/TRBV6-3
J gene: TRBJ2-1
CDR3 protein: CASSYSIIVGGSSGEQFF
CDR3 DNA: TGTGCCAGCAGTTACTCTATAATTGTTGGCGGGAGTTCGGGTGAGCAGTTCTTC

D gene: NA
clone size: NA
V gene: TRBV11-3
J gene: TRBJ2-7
CDR3 protein: CASSFRGKQYF
CDR3 DNA: TGTGCCAGCAGCTTCAGAGGGAAGCAGTACTTC

D gene: NA
clone size: NA
V gene: TRBV6-2/TRBV6-3
J gene: TRBJ1-5
CDR3 protein: CASSYAGGDSNQPQHF
CDR3 DNA: TGTGCCAGCAGTTACGCGGGGGGCGATAGCAATCAGCCCCAGCATTTT

D gene: NA
clone size: NA
V gene: TRBV15
J gene: TRBJ1-6
CDR3 protein: CATSRDYNSPLHF
CDR3 DNA: TGTGCCACCAGCAGAGACTATAATTCACCCCTCCACTTT

D gene: NA
clone size: NA
V gene: TRBV27
J gene: TRBJ2-3
CDR3 protein: CASSFSRRTDTQYF
CDR3 DNA: TGTGCCAGCAGTTTTTCTCGACGGACAGATACGCAGTATTTT

D gene: NA
clone size: NA
V gene: TRBV4-1
J gene: TRBJ2-7
CDR3 protein: CASSQVRDTRYEQYF
CDR3 DNA: TGCGCCAGCAGCCAAGTCCGGGACACCCGCTACGAGCAGTACTTC

D gene: NA
clone size: NA
V gene: TRBV4-2
J gene: TRBJ1-6
CDR3 protein: CASSPSPVASYNSPLHF
CDR3 DNA: TGTGCCAGCAGCCCCTCACCGGTTGCGTCCTATAATTCACCCCTCCACTTT

D gene: NA
clone size: NA
V gene: TRBV19
J gene: TRBJ1-5
CDR3 protein: CASSIKDGDNQPQHF
CDR3 DNA: TGTGCCAGTAGTATAAAAGACGGCGATAATCAGCCCCAGCATTTT

D gene: NA
clone size: NA
V gene: TRBV21-1
J gene: TRBJ2-5
CDR3 protein: CASSPQTGDQYF
CDR3 DNA: TGTGCCAGCAGCCCCCAGACGGGTGACCAGTACTTC

D gene: TRBD1
clone size: NA
V gene: TRBV19
J gene: TRBJ1-5
CDR3 protein: CATQDRGATSNQPQHF
CDR3 DNA: TGTGCCACCCAGGACAGGGGAGCGACAAGCAATCAGCCCCAGCATTTT

D gene: TRBD1
clone size: NA
V gene: TRBV7-8
J gene: TRBJ1-5
CDR3 protein: CASSSGQGFHQPQHF
CDR3 DNA: TGTGCCAGCAGCTCCGGACAGGGGTTTCATCAGCCCCAGCATTTT

D gene: TRBD1
clone size: NA
V gene: TRBV28
J gene: TRBJ1-3
CDR3 protein: CASTGQGAISGNTIYF
CDR3 DNA: TGTGCCAGCACTGGACAGGGCGCCATCTCTGGAAACACCATATATTTT

D gene: NA
clone size: NA
V gene: TRBV7-2
J gene: TRBJ1-2
CDR3 protein: CASSPRGVVYGYTF
CDR3 DNA: TGTGCCAGCAGCCCCCGCGGTGTGGTCTATGGCTACACCTTC

D gene: NA
clone size: NA
V gene: TRBV3-1/TRBV3-2
J gene: TRBJ1-2
CDR3 protein: CASSQVPGAGGYTF
CDR3 DNA: TGTGCCAGCAGCCAAGTCCCGGGGGCGGGCGGCTACACCTTC

D gene: TRBD2
clone size: once
V gene: TRBV28
J gene: TRBJ2-7
CDR3 protein: CASSAGTSGYEQYF
CDR3 DNA: TGTGCCAGCAGTGCCGGGACTAGCGGGTACGAGCAGTACTTC

D gene: NA
clone size: NA
V gene: TRBV18
J gene: TRBJ1-6
CDR3 protein: CASSPLPGYNSPLHF
CDR3 DNA: TGTGCCAGCTCACCACTCCCGGGCTATAATTCACCCCTCCACTTT

D gene: NA
clone size: NA
V gene: TRBV12-3/TRBV12-4
J gene: TRBJ2-7
CDR3 protein: CASSRGYEQYF
CDR3 DNA: TGTGCCAGCAGCCGAGGCTACGAGCAGTACTTC

D gene: NA
clone size: NA
V gene: TRBV12-3/TRBV12-4
J gene: TRBJ2-1
CDR3 protein: CASSLGDEQFF
CDR3 DNA: TGTGCCAGCAGTTTGGGTGATGAGCAGTTCTTC

D gene: TRBD2
clone size: NA
V gene: TRBV5-1
J gene: TRBJ2-3
CDR3 protein: CASSLDTSGRSTDTQYF
CDR3 DNA: TGCGCCAGCAGCTTGGACACTAGCGGGAGATCCACAGATACGCAGTATTTT

D gene: NA
clone size: NA
V gene: TRBV4-2
J gene: TRBJ2-1
CDR3 protein: CASSQESRSYNEQFF
CDR3 DNA: TGTGCCAGCAGCCAAGAAAGTCGCTCCTACAATGAGCAGTTCTTC

D gene: NA
clone size: NA
V gene: TRBV21-1
J gene: TRBJ2-7
CDR3 protein: CASIDPGPWYEQYF
CDR3 DNA: TGTGCCAGCATCGATCCGGGCCCCTGGTACGAGCAGTACTTC

D gene: NA
clone size: once
V gene: TRBV5-1
J gene: TRBJ1-5
CDR3 protein: CASSLGPGAKGQPQHF
CDR3 DNA: TGCGCCAGCAGCTTGGGGCCGGGGGCGAAGGGTCAGCCCCAGCATTTT

D gene: NA
clone size: NA
V gene: TRBV7-9
J gene: TRBJ1-1
CDR3 protein: CASKRGVANTEAFF
CDR3 DNA: TGTGCCAGCAAACGAGGAGTCGCGAACACTGAAGCTTTCTTT

D gene: NA
clone size: NA
V gene: TRBV7-9
J gene: TRBJ2-7
CDR3 protein: CASSPLYEQYF
CDR3 DNA: TGTGCCAGCAGCCCTCTCTACGAGCAGTACTTC

D gene: NA
clone size: NA
V gene: TRBV18
J gene: TRBJ1-6
CDR3 protein: CAHQERGDLNSPLHF
CDR3 DNA: TGTGCCCATCAGGAAAGAGGGGACCTAAATTCACCCCTCCACTTT

D gene: TRBD2
clone size: few
V gene: TRBV2
J gene: TRBJ2-4
CDR3 protein: CASSEASAGGRNIQYF
CDR3 DNA: TGTGCCAGCAGTGAAGCGTCGGCGGGAGGGAGAAACATTCAGTACTTC

D gene: NA
clone size: once
V gene: TRBV6-5
J gene: TRBJ1-5
CDR3 protein: CASSEGWQEQPQHF
CDR3 DNA: TGTGCCAGCAGCGAGGGGTGGCAGGAACAGCCCCAGCATTTT

D gene: TRBD2
clone size: NA
V gene: TRBV27
J gene: TRBJ2-1
CDR3 protein: CASSPSSGKSYNEQFF
CDR3 DNA: TGTGCCAGCAGCCCCTCTAGCGGAAAGTCCTACAATGAGCAGTTCTTC